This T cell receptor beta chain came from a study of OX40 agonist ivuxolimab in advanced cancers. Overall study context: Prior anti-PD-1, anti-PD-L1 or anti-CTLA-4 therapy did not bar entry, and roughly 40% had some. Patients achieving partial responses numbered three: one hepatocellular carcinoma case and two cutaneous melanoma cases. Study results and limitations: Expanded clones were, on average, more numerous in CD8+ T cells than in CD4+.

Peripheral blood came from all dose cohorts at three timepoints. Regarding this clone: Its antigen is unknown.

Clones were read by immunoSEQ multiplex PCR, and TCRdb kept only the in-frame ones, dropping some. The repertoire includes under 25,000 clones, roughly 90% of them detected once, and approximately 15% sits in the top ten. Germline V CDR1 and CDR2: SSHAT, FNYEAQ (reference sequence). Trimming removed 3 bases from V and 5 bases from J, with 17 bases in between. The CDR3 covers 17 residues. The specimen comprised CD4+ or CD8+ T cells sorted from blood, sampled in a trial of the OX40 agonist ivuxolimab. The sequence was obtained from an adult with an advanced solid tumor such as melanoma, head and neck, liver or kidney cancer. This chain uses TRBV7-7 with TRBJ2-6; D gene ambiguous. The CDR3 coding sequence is TGTGCCAGCAGCTTGGAGATGCCACAAAGTCGGGCCAACGTCCTGACTTTC. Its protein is CASSLEMPQSRANVLTF.